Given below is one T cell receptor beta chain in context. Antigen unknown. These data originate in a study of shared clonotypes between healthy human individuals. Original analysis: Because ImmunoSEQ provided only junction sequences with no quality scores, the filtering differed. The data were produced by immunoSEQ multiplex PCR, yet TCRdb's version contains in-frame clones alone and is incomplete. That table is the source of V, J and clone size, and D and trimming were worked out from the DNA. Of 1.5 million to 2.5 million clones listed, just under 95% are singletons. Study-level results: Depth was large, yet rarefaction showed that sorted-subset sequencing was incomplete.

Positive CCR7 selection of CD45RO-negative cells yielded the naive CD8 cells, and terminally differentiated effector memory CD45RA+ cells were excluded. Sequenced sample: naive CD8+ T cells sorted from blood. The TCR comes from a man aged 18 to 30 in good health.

CDR3 coding DNA: TGCGCCAGCAGTGAGCGGGTGTGGGTGAACACTGAAGCTTTCTTT. Its translation: CASSERVWVNTEAFF. The rearrangement joins TRBV10-2 to TRBJ1-1, with unresolved D. The CDR3 runs 15 residues. V was cut by 2 bases and J by 0 bases, with 10 bases left in between. The V gene's germline CDR1 is WSHSY and CDR2 SAAADI.